Given below is one T cell receptor beta chain in context. No antigen is known for it. This entry belongs to a study of T cell responses to AZD1222 COVID-19 vaccine. Findings and caveats of the study: Donors skewed white British and female; clonal diversity was possibly underestimated. The breadth and depth of Spike-specific TCRs increased once two AZD1222 doses had been given. Distributed over spike, vaccine-associated CD4 TCRs predominated at 160-218 and 743-854. Seropositive status at baseline applied to only 5 to 7 AZD1222 recipients.

Here immunoSEQ multiplex PCR was the method, and the copy in TCRdb shows in-frame clones only, minus some. This sample yields approximately 220,000 clones, of which just over 90% are seen a single time; approximately 1% belongs to the top ten. The CDR3 is made up of 14 amino acids. V lost 0 bases and J lost 6, with 10 bases in between. Germline loops: CDR1 SGHRS, CDR2 YFSETQ. The rearrangement links TRBV5-1 to TRBJ2-1; D remains unclear. This receptor was taken from an adult in good health. The sequencing here drew on peripheral blood, taken on day 0 of MenACWY control vaccination. The CDR3 DNA reads TGCGCCAGCAGCTTGGATGCTGGATTCAATGAGCAGTTCTTC. It encodes CASSLDAGFNEQFF.